Listed here are 29 T cell receptor beta chains from one sample, sequenced in a study of OX40 agonist ivuxolimab in advanced cancers. TCRdb keeps only in-frame clones here, not all; method: immunoSEQ multiplex PCR. The table records about 72,000 clones, 88% of them present only once. Specimen: CD4+ or CD8+ T cells sorted from blood, collected in a trial of the OX40 agonist ivuxolimab. The receptor set was obtained from an adult with an advanced solid tumor such as melanoma, head and neck, liver or kidney cancer.

The chain has TRBV10-3 and TRBJ1-2; 8 nucleotides align to TRBD1. The CDR3 contains 12 residues. From germline, CDR1 is ENHRY and CDR2 SYGVKD. Losses at the gene ends were 5 bases for V and 8 bases for J; bases not matched to a gene: 4. The CDR3 region has the DNA TGTGCCATCAGTCGGGACAGGAACGGCTACACCTTC. This translates into CAISRDRNGYTF.

This sequence joins TRBV29-1 and TRBJ1-2; TRBD1 agrees at 9 bases. Germline CDR1 SQVTM, CDR2 ANQGSEA. Losses at the gene ends were 7 bases for V and 3 bases for J; bases not matched to a gene: 0. The CDR3 extends over 11 amino acids. CDR3 in DNA: TGCAGCGGACAGGGGGACTATGGCTACACCTTC. Protein: CSGQGDYGYTF.

This rearrangement joins TRBV20-1 to TRBJ1-1; D gene unclear. The CDR3 spans 11 residues. Trimming shortened V by 6 bases and J by 0 bases, and 5 bases separated the two germline ends. Germline loops: CDR1 DFQATT, CDR2 SNEGSKA (reference sequence). CDR3 nucleotides: TGCAGTGCGGCAGTGAACACTGAAGCTTTCTTT. Translation gives CSAAVNTEAFF.

The chain combines TRBV4-3 with TRBJ1-1; no reliable D call. From germline, CDR1 is LGHNA and CDR2 YSLEER. Trimming took off 0 bases at V and 2 bases at J, with 7 bases between the two ends. The CDR3 covers 14 residues. The CDR3 DNA is TGCGCCAGCAGCCAAGATTTTACCAACACTGAAGCTTTCTTT. Amino acids: CASSQDFTNTEAFF.

The CDR3 protein is CASSIGTGVNTEAFF. CDR3 DNA: TGTGCCAGTAGTATAGGGACAGGGGTGAACACTGAAGCTTTCTTT. The J gene is TRBJ1-1, the V gene TRBV19; 9 positions match TRBD1. The CDR3 contains 15 residues. The J segment lost 0 bases and the V segment lost 1 base, leaving 0 bases of the junction unmatched. CDR1 LNHDA and CDR2 SQIVND come from the germline V gene (reference sequence).

The CDR3 sequence: CASNPGTSGEYNEQFF. CDR3 bases: TGTGCCAGTAACCCCGGGACTAGCGGGGAGTACAATGAGCAGTTCTTC. V is TRBV19 and J is TRBJ2-1; 13 positions agree with TRBD2. Germline-derived CDR1 and CDR2 are LNHDA and SQIVND (reference sequence). The CDR3 is made up of 16 amino acids. With V trimmed by 7 bases and J by 4 bases, 7 bases remained unmatched.

The gene calls are TRBV27 and TRBJ2-7, with 9 bases fitting TRBD1. The CDR3 totals 15 residues. The V and J ends lost 5 bases and 2 bases, in that order; junction bases with no gene match: 7. Germline CDR1 and CDR2: MNHEY and SMNVEV (reference sequence). The CDR3 here is CASSLRDRVPYEQYF. CDR3 DNA: TGTGCCAGCAGTCTCCGGGACAGGGTCCCCTACGAGCAGTACTTC.

The chain joins TRBV7-9 to TRBJ2-1; weak D call: TRBD2 (5 bases). With 5 bases removed from V and 10 bases from J, the gap between germline ends came to 18 bases. CDR1 is SEHNR and CDR2 is FQNEAQ in the germline V gene (reference sequence). CDR3 length: 14 amino acids. The CDR3 reads CASSPLRERREQFF. CDR3 DNA: TGTGCCAGCAGCCCCCTGAGGGAGCGGCGGGAGCAGTTCTTC.

This rearrangement joins TRBV28 to TRBJ1-5; weak D call: TRBD1 (5 bases). Germline CDR1 is MDHEN and CDR2 is SYDVKM. This CDR3 spans 15 amino acids. With 2 bases removed from V and 4 bases from J, the gap between germline ends came to 12 bases. CDR3 protein: CASSLGGKENQPQHF. The CDR3 DNA reads as TGTGCCAGCAGTTTAGGGGGGAAAGAGAATCAGCCCCAGCATTTT.

The chain links TRBV15 to TRBJ2-1; D ambiguous. From germline, CDR1 is LNHNV and CDR2 YYDKDF (reference sequence). This CDR3 has 13 residues. V lost 2 bases and J lost 6, with 8 bases in between. CDR3 coding DNA: TGTGCCACCAGCAGAACTTACACCAATGAGCAGTTCTTC. Translation gives CATSRTYTNEQFF.

The rearrangement uses TRBV7-2 and TRBJ2-4; 7 positions match TRBD1. Trimming took 0 bases from V and 9 from J; bases not matched to a gene: 8. The CDR3 sequence is 15 residues long. CDR1 is SGHTA and CDR2 is FQGNSA in the germline V gene. CDR3: CASSLAQGVLRIQYF. As DNA, the CDR3 is TGTGCCAGCAGCTTAGCGCAGGGGGTGCTCCGCATTCAGTACTTC.

The chain uses TRBV5-1 and TRBJ2-1; 11 nucleotides align to TRBD2. CDR3 length equals 14 residues. J lost 5 bases, V lost 4 bases, and 2 bases had no gene match. Per the germline V gene, CDR1 is SGHRS and CDR2 is YFSETQ. CDR3 coding DNA: TGCGCCAGCAGCCAGGGACTAGCGGACAATGAGCAGTTCTTC. It codes for CASSQGLADNEQFF.

This clone has just one count. The chain combines TRBV7-2 with TRBJ2-1; 7 bases map to TRBD1. Per the germline V gene, CDR1 is SGHTA and CDR2 is FQGNSA. The CDR3 contains 15 residues. V lost 1 base and J lost 4; bases outside the gene matches: 4. CDR3 nucleotide sequence: TGTGCCAGCAGCTTAGAAGGGGGCGTTTACAATGAGCAGTTCTTC. Translation gives CASSLEGGVYNEQFF.

This clone has more than one count but fewer than ten. The chain combines TRBV20-1 with TRBJ2-7, with a possible D match to TRBD1 (5 bases). CDR3 length: 11 residues. With 5 bases removed from V and 2 bases from J, the gap between germline ends came to 7 bases. Looked up from germline, CDR1 is DFQATT and CDR2 is SNEGSKA (reference sequence). This CDR3 reads CSAVTAYEQYF. The CDR3 DNA follows: TGCAGTGCTGTGACAGCCTACGAGCAGTACTTC.

The chain uses TRBV7-2 and TRBJ2-3, with TRBD2 as a possible D gene (5 bases). The CDR3 is 13 amino acids. With 2 bases removed from V and 4 bases from J, the gap between germline ends came to 7 bases. Germline loops: CDR1 SGHTA, CDR2 FQGNSA. CDR3 residues: CASSLRGPDTQYF. In nucleotides, the CDR3 is TGTGCCAGCAGCTTACGAGGGCCAGATACGCAGTATTTT.

This chain uses TRBV11-2 with TRBJ2-4; no clear D gene. V lost 1 base and J lost 0, with 10 bases in between. This CDR3 is 16 amino acids long. CDR1 and CDR2 (germline): SGHAT, FQNNGV. CDR3: CASSLVAGVAKNIQYF. The CDR3 DNA is TGTGCCAGCAGCTTAGTTGCTGGGGTAGCCAAAAACATTCAGTACTTC.

The chain is built from TRBV6-5 and TRBJ2-1, with D possibly TRBD2 on 6 matching bases. Germline values: CDR1 MNHEY, CDR2 SVGAGI. Trimming cost V 4 bases and J 8 bases, with 12 bases left between them. The CDR3 is made up of 13 amino acids. The CDR3 coding sequence is TGTGCCAGCAGTTGGGGGGAGGCGGATGAGCAGTTCTTC. This gives the protein CASSWGEADEQFF.

The J gene is TRBJ2-7, the V gene TRBV5-1; possibly TRBD2 for D (6 bases). V dropped 0 bases and J dropped 2 bases, with 12 bases sitting between them. The CDR3 runs to 15 residues. The V gene's germline CDR1 is SGHRS and CDR2 YFSETQ. In nucleotides, the CDR3 is TGCGCCAGCAGCTTGGCAGTTGGGGGGACCTACGAGCAGTACTTC. Amino acid sequence: CASSLAVGGTYEQYF.

The rearrangement joins TRBV6-4 to TRBJ2-7; tentative D call: TRBD2 (5 bases). This CDR3 contains 15 residues. V was pared by 6 bases and J by 4 bases, with 19 bases between. Germline V gene lookup returns CDR1 MRHNA and CDR2 SNTAGT. The CDR3 here is CASSKNADGNYEQYF. The CDR3 DNA reads TGTGCCAGCAGCAAAAATGCCGACGGGAATTACGAGCAGTACTTC.

The V and J genes are TRBV11-3 and TRBJ1-2, with TRBD1 identical over 8 bases. V shed 5 bases, J shed 8 bases, and the junction held 7 bases outside the gene matches. From germline, CDR1 is SGHNT and CDR2 YENEEA. CDR3 size: 13 residues. Here the CDR3 reads CASSVTTGVGYTF. As DNA, the CDR3 is TGTGCCAGCAGCGTCACGACAGGGGTCGGCTACACCTTC.

The chain is built from TRBV7-3 and TRBJ2-1; D unresolved. Trimming cost V 4 bases and J 7 bases, with 20 bases left between them. The CDR3 consists of 16 residues. CDR1 SGHTA and CDR2 FQGTGA come from the germline V gene. The CDR3 spells CASSYYAQSDGNEQFF. The CDR3 DNA sequence: TGTGCCAGCAGCTATTATGCGCAGTCCGATGGGAATGAGCAGTTCTTC.

The chain's CDR3 is CASSQIQGAEGNTIYF. The CDR3 DNA reads TGTGCCAGCAGCCAAATACAGGGGGCAGAAGGAAACACCATATATTTT. This chain uses TRBV14 with TRBJ1-3, with 9 bases that match TRBD1. Losses at the gene ends were 2 bases for V and 4 bases for J; bases not matched to a gene: 6. Germline V gene sequence: CDR1 SGHDN, CDR2 FVKESK. The CDR3 contains 16 residues.

This clone has a handful of counts. The genes are TRBV18 and TRBJ1-2; 9 bases are a match to TRBD1. V lost 3 bases and J lost 4; bases outside the gene matches: 0. Germline CDR1 reads KGHSH; CDR2 reads LQKENI. The CDR3 is 13 amino acids. The CDR3 loop is CASSPGQGYGYTF. Here the CDR3 DNA reads TGTGCCAGCTCACCGGGACAGGGCTATGGCTACACCTTC. Filled out from reference TRBV18 and TRBJ1-2, the complete variable domain reads NAGVMQNPRHLVRRRGQEARLRCSPMKGHSHVYWYRQLPEEGLKFMVYLQKENIIDESGMPKERFSAEFPKEGPSILRIQQVVRGDSAAYFCASSPGQGYGYTFGSGTRLTVV.

This chain uses TRBV7-2 with TRBJ2-3; 7 bases map to TRBD1. The CDR3 spans 16 residues. The V and J ends lost 5 bases and 6 bases, in that order; junction bases with no gene match: 14. Germline V gene lookup returns CDR1 SGHTA and CDR2 FQGNSA. The CDR3 nucleotides are TGTGCCAGCAGCCTCAGGACAGGTTCACTCAAGGATACGCAGTATTTT. Protein product: CASSLRTGSLKDTQYF.

J is TRBJ1-3 and V is TRBV11-3; 8 bases are a match to TRBD1. CDR3 length: 13 amino acids. Germline V CDR1 and CDR2: SGHNT, YENEEA. Unmatched junction bases numbered 0, after V lost 6 bases and J lost 2 bases. The CDR3 bases are TGTGCCAGCAGGGGACAGGCTGGAAACACCATATATTTT. It encodes CASRGQAGNTIYF.

V and J are TRBV5-1 and TRBJ1-1; perhaps TRBD1 as D (6 bases). V was trimmed by 0 bases and J by 6 bases, leaving 9 bases between them. The CDR3 length is 13 residues. From germline, CDR1 is SGHRS and CDR2 YFSETQ. The CDR3 DNA reads as TGCGCCAGCAGCTTGGCAGGGGTCGCTGAAGCTTTCTTT. Amino acids: CASSLAGVAEAFF. Complete variable domain (other parts from reference TRBV5-1 and TRBJ1-1): KAGVTQTPRYLIKTRGQQVTLSCSPISGHRSVSWYQQTPGQGLQFLFEYFSETQRNKGNFPGRFSGRQFSNSRSEMNVSTLELGDSALYLCASSLAGVAEAFFGQGTRLTVV.

The V call is TRBV7-9, the J call TRBJ2-2; D unresolved. V dropped 4 bases and J dropped 4 bases, with 16 bases sitting between them. Germline V gives CDR1 SEHNR, CDR2 FQNEAQ (reference sequence). The CDR3 is 16 residues long. As DNA, the CDR3 is TGTGCCAGCAGCTCTTTGGGCGGTCGGGTCACCGGGGAGCTGTTTTTT. It encodes CASSSLGGRVTGELFF.

V gene TRBV15 combines with J gene TRBJ1-2; no reliable D call. Germline V lookup: CDR1 LNHNV, CDR2 YYDKDF (reference sequence). This CDR3 has 14 amino acids. V was clipped by 0 bases and J by 8 bases, with 13 bases between them. CDR3 DNA: TGTGCCACCAGCAGAGATCGGTCGGTCTGGGGCTACACCTTC. Translated: CATSRDRSVWGYTF.

The chain combines TRBV18 with TRBJ1-3; D might be TRBD1 (5 bases). The CDR3 totals 15 residues. Per the germline V gene, CDR1 is KGHSH and CDR2 is LQKENI. V lost 3 bases and J lost 3, with 12 bases in between. The CDR3 nucleotides are TGTGCCAGCTCACCGGGCAGGGAGGGTGGAAACACCATATATTTT. It translates to CASSPGREGGNTIYF.